This passage covers 5 T cell receptor beta chains from one sample sequenced in a study of OX40 agonist ivuxolimab in advanced cancers. The repertoire was sequenced with immunoSEQ multiplex PCR; TCRdb's copy has only in-frame clones and lacks some. There are about 54,000 clones in the sample; over 75% occur only once, and around 0.8% lies in the top ten. This specimen was CD4+ or CD8+ T cells sorted from blood, taken in a trial of the OX40 agonist ivuxolimab. The source is an adult with an advanced solid tumor such as melanoma, head and neck, liver or kidney cancer.

The rearrangement uses TRBV6-6 and TRBJ1-3; D not certain. Germline CDR1 MNHNY, CDR2 SVGAGI (reference sequence). V was trimmed by 5 bases and J by 3 bases, leaving 11 bases between them. There are 14 residues in the CDR3. The CDR3 DNA sequence: TGTGCCAGCAGTCGAACCTGGGGTGGAAACACCATATATTTT. It translates to CASSRTWGGNTIYF.

The rearrangement uses TRBV25-1 and TRBJ2-3; maybe TRBD1 (6 bases). This CDR3 spans 12 amino acids. The germline gives CDR1 MGHDK, CDR2 SYGVNS. Trimming pared 5 bases from V and 5 bases from J, leaving 8 bases between. The CDR3 is CASSPQGDTQYF. The DNA for the CDR3 is TGTGCCAGCAGTCCACAGGGAGATACGCAGTATTTT.

The V gene is TRBV19, the J gene TRBJ1-2, with D unclear. Trimming shortened V by 3 bases and J by 8 bases, and 7 bases separated the two germline ends. Germline lookup yields CDR1 LNHDA and CDR2 SQIVND (reference sequence). The CDR3 has 11 amino acids. The CDR3 here is CASSMAGGYTF. In DNA, the CDR3 is TGTGCCAGTAGTATGGCGGGAGGCTACACCTTC.

This chain joins TRBV5-8 and TRBJ2-5, with D perhaps being TRBD1 or TRBD2 (5 bases each). The germline CDR1 and CDR2 sequences are SGHTS and YDEGEE. The CDR3 has 15 residues. Trimming shortened V by 4 bases and J by 3 bases, and 16 bases separated the two germline ends. Written as DNA, the CDR3 is TGTGCCAGCAGCCTATCAAGGGGACCCAAAGAGACCCAGTACTTC. This gives the protein CASSLSRGPKETQYF.

This clone is judged medium-sized. V and J are TRBV5-8 and TRBJ2-2; 7 bases align to TRBD1. V dropped 5 bases and J dropped 0; count of bases not matched to a gene: 1. Germline CDR1 reads SGHTS; CDR2 reads YDEGEE. The CDR3 is 14 amino acids. The CDR3 bases are TGTGCCAGCAGGACAGGGACGAACACCGGGGAGCTGTTTTTT. Translated, it gives CASRTGTNTGELFF.